This T cell receptor beta chain was recovered during a study of shared clonotypes between healthy human individuals. Remarks on this clone: No antigen is known for it.

Findings and limits, study-wide: Clonotype sharing among donors was expected to depend on sequencing depth. Larger richness was generally estimated for naive than memory subsets. Relative to their counterparts shared across all four donors, non-shared clonotypes exhibited diminished generation probabilities.

CDR3 length: 15 amino acids. The V and J ends lost 1 base and 6 bases, in that order; junction bases with no gene match: 7. Germline CDR1 SGHRS, CDR2 YFSETQ. The study ran the assay at deep level. TCRdb's table, derived via immunoSEQ multiplex PCR, lists solely in-frame clones and lacks some. Of 850,000 to 1,200,000 clones in the sample, about 76% were seen once. The receptor comes from a man younger than 30 in good health. The sample was memory CD4+ T cells sorted from blood. Subset given: CD45RA-negative fraction. The chain carries TRBV5-1 and TRBJ2-7; 10 nucleotides align to TRBD1. The CDR3 spells CASSLSGTGVGEQYF. Here the CDR3 DNA reads TGCGCCAGCAGCTTGAGCGGGACAGGGGTGGGCGAGCAGTACTTC.